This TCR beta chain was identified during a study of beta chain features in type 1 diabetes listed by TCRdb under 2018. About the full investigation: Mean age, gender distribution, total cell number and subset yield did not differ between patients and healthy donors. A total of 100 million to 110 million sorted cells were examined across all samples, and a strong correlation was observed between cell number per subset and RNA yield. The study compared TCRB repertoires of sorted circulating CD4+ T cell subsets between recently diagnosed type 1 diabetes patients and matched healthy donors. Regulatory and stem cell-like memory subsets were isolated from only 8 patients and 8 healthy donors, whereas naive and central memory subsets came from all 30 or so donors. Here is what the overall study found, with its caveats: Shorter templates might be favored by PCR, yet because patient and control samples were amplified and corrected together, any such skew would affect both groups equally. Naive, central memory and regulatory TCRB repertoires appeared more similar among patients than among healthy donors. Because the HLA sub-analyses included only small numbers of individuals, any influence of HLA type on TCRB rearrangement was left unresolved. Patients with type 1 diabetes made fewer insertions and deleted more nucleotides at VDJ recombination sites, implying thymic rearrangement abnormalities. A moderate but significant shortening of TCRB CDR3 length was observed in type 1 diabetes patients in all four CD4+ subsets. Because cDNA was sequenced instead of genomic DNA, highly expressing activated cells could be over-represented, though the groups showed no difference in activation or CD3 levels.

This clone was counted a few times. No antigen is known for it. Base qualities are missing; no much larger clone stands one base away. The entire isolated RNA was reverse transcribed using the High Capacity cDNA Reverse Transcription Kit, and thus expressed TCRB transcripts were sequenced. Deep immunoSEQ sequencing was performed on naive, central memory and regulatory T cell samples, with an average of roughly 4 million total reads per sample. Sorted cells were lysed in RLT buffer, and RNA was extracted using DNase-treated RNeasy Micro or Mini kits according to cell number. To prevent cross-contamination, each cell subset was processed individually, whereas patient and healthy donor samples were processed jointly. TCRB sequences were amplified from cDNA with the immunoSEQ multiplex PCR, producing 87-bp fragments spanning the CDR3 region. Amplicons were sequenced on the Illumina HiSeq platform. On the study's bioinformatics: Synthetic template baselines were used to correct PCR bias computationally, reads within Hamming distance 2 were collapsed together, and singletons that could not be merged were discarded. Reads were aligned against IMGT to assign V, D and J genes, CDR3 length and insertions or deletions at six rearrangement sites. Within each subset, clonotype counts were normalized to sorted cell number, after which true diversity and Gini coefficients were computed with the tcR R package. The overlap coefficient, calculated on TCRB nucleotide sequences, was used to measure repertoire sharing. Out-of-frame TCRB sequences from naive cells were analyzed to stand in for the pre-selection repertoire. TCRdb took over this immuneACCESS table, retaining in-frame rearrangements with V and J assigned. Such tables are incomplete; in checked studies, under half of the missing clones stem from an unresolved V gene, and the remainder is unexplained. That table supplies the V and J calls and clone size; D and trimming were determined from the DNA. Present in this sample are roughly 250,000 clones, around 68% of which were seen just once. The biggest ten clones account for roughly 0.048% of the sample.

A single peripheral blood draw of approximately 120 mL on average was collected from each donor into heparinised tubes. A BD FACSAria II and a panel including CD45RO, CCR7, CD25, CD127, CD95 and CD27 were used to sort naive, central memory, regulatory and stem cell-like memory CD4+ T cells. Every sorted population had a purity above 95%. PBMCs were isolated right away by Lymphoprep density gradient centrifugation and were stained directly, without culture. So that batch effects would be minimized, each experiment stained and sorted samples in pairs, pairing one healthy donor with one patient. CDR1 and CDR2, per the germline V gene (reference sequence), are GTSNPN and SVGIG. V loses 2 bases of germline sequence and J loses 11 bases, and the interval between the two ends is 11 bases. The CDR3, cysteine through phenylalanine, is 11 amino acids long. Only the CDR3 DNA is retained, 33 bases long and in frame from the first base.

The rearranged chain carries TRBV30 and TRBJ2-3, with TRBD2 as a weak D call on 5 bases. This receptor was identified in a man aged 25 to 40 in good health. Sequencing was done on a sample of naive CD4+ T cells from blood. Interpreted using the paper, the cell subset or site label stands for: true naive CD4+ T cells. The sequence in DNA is TGTGCCTGGAGTACCCCTGCGGGGCAGTATTTT. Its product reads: CAWSTPAGQYF.